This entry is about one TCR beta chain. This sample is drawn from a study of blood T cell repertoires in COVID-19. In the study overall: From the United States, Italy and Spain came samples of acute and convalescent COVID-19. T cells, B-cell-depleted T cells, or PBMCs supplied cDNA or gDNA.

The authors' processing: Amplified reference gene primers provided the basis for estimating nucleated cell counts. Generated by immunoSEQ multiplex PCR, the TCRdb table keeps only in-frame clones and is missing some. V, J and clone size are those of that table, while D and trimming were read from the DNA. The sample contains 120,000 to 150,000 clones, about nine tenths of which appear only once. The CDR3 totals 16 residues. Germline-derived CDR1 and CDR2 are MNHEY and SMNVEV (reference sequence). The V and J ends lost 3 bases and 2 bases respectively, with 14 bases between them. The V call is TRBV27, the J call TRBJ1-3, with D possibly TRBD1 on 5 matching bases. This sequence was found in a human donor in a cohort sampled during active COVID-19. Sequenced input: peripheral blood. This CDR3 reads CASSLMGGDPGNTIYF. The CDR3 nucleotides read TGTGCCAGCAGTTTGATGGGGGGGGACCCTGGAAACACCATATATTTT.